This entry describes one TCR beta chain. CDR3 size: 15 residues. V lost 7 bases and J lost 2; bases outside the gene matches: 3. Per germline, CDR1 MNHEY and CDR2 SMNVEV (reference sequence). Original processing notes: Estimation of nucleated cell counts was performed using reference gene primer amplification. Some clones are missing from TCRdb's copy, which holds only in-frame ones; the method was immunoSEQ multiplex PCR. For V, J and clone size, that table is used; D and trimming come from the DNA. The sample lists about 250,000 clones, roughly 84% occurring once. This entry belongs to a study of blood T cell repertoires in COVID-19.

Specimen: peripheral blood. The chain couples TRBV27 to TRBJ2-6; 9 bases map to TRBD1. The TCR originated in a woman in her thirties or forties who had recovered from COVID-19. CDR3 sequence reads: CASKQGAPGANVLTF. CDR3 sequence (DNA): TGTGCCAGCAAACAGGGGGCGCCTGGGGCCAACGTCCTGACTTTC.